This T cell receptor beta chain was obtained from a study of T cell repertoires in cytomegalovirus infection. Study overall: Well-studied HLA-B-restricted CMV epitopes were used in the study alongside recently identified HLA-C-restricted ones. Findings and limits, study-wide: Accumulated public TCR beta family frequency recognized individuals carrying CMV together with the relevant HLA.

TCRdb fed the reads into MiXCR, producing one record per CDR3 protein. The sample has about 100,000 distinct CDR3 sequences; 35% to 50% are singletons. This clonotype occurred many times. Its antigen is unidentified. This CDR3 spans 15 amino acids. Per the germline V gene, CDR1 is SGHVS and CDR2 is FQNEAQ. Deletions cut 3 bases from V and 6 bases from J, with 17 bases between. This sequence joins TRBV7-8 and TRBJ1-2, with TRBD1 as a possible D gene (5 bases). The input for sequencing was CD8+ T cells from cultured PBMCs, taken from culture after CMV antigen stimulation. This receptor was taken from a human donor in good health (CMV status not recorded). Some clones in this sample may be carry-over from other donors' samples. CDR3 coding DNA: TGTGCCAGCAGCTTTATAGGCGGGGCCTTGGATGGCTACACCTTC. Protein sequence: CASSFIGGALDGYTF.